These 20 T cell receptor beta chains were all obtained from the same sample, sequenced in a study of cytomegalovirus exposure and HLA in healthy donors. The PCR contained 60 Vbeta and 13 Jbeta primers. The assay was immunoSEQ multiplex PCR, and TCRdb's table has in-frame clones only and misses some. In all, the sample yields over 75,000 clones. Material: PBMCs. The receptors come from a man aged 50 to 59 in good health and CMV-seronegative.

V usage is TRBV29-1 and J usage is TRBJ1-2; D is undetermined. V shed 6 bases and J shed 2 bases, with 13 bases lying between them. The CDR3 consists of 13 residues. Germline CDR1 reads SQVTM; CDR2 reads ANQGSEA. The CDR3 nucleotides read TGCAGCGTCCGAATTAGTCGAAACTATGGCTACACCTTC. It specifies CSVRISRNYGYTF.

V and J are TRBV2 and TRBJ2-3; TRBD2 is a possible D gene (6 bases). Germline lookup yields CDR1 SNHLY and CDR2 FYNNEI. The CDR3 consists of 16 residues. V lost 8 bases to trimming and J lost 0 bases, with 18 bases between them. CDR3 sequence reads: CASPPPAGFSTDTQYF. The CDR3 DNA is TGTGCCAGCCCACCCCCCGCGGGGTTTAGCACAGATACGCAGTATTTT.

The rearrangement links TRBV5-3 to TRBJ1-5; a possible D gene is TRBD1 (5 bases). TRBV5-3 is an ORF, and what it does is uncertain. The V end lost 4 bases, the J end lost 1 base, and 15 bases lay between the germline ends. The CDR3 is made up of 16 amino acids. CDR3 region: CARSLWGDESNQPQHF. The DNA of the CDR3 is TGTGCCAGAAGCCTGTGGGGGGATGAGAGCAATCAGCCCCAGCATTTT.

V usage is TRBV18 and J usage is TRBJ1-5; D is possibly TRBD1 (6 bases). This CDR3 comprises 15 residues. Trimming removed 2 bases from V and 0 bases from J, with 8 bases in between. CDR1 is KGHSH and CDR2 is LQKENI in the germline V gene. The CDR3 loop is CASSPFRGSNQPQHF. DNA for the CDR3: TGTGCCAGCTCACCATTCAGGGGTAGCAATCAGCCCCAGCATTTT.

This chain links TRBV30 with TRBJ2-2; 11 positions match TRBD2. The CDR3 covers 19 residues. After removal of 2 bases from V and 6 bases from J, the junction contained 17 bases not matched to a gene. The germline V gene encodes CDR1 GTSNPN and CDR2 SVGIG (reference sequence). CDR3 nucleotides: TGTGCCTGGAGTCCCTCCCCCATGTCTAGCGGGGGGCCCGCCGGGGAGCTGTTTTTT. It specifies CAWSPSPMSSGGPAGELFF.

This chain joins TRBV5-5 and TRBJ2-7; weak D call: TRBD1 (5 bases). Germline V lookup: CDR1 SGHKS, CDR2 YYEKEE (reference sequence). This CDR3 has 12 amino acids. Trimming took off 4 bases at V and 5 bases at J, with 10 bases between the two ends. This CDR3 reads CASSAQGNEQYF. The CDR3 region has the DNA TGTGCCAGCAGCGCCCAGGGTAACGAGCAGTACTTC.

V is TRBV28 and J is TRBJ1-5; D is unresolved. V was shortened by 4 bases and J by 2 bases, with 6 bases between the two germline ends. In germline, CDR1 is MDHEN, CDR2 SYDVKM. This CDR3 comprises 13 residues. In nucleotides, the CDR3 is TGTGCCAGCAGTTCTCAGGGCAATCAGCCCCAGCATTTT. Its protein is CASSSQGNQPQHF.

The chain combines TRBV7-9 with TRBJ1-4, with D maybe TRBD1 (5 bases). Germline assignment: CDR1 SEHNR and CDR2 FQNEAQ (reference sequence). The V gene lost 5 bases and the J gene lost 8 bases, with 24 bases spanning the gap. This CDR3 comprises 17 residues. The CDR3 region has the DNA TGTGCCAGCAGCCCGCCCCTCAGGGCTACCTCTGGGGAAAAACTGTTTTTT. Translated: CASSPPLRATSGEKLFF.

V usage is TRBV6-1 and J usage is TRBJ1-3, with D tentatively TRBD1 (6 bases). Deletions cut 6 bases from V and 0 bases from J, with 12 bases between. The germline V gene has CDR1 MNHNS and CDR2 SASEGT. CDR3 length: 15 amino acids. The chain's CDR3 is CASSRTAISGNTIYF. The CDR3 nucleotides are TGTGCCAGCAGCAGGACAGCTATCTCTGGAAACACCATATATTTT.

J is TRBJ1-4 and V is TRBV6-5; 7 bases match TRBD1. Trimming removed 2 bases from V and 8 bases from J; junction bases left unmatched: 8. Germline lookup yields CDR1 MNHEY and CDR2 SVGAGI. This CDR3 comprises 15 residues. The CDR3 nucleotides read TGTGCCAGCAGTTACGGGGGACAGAGGAGGGAAAAACTGTTTTTT. This translates into CASSYGGQRREKLFF.

This chain uses TRBV27 with TRBJ2-7; 9 nucleotides align to TRBD1. This CDR3 comprises 13 residues. J lost 6 bases, V lost 5 bases, and 5 bases had no gene match. In germline, CDR1 is MNHEY, CDR2 SMNVEV (reference sequence). CDR3 sequence reads: CASSPGQGGEQYF. The CDR3 nucleotides are TGTGCCAGCAGTCCGGGACAGGGAGGCGAGCAGTACTTC.

The chain links TRBV18 to TRBJ2-5; 7 nucleotides align to TRBD1. Per germline, CDR1 KGHSH and CDR2 LQKENI. CDR3 length: 17 residues. Trimming took 1 base from V and 5 from J; bases not matched to a gene: 13. The CDR3 is CASSPLIRYTGDETQYF. Written as DNA, the CDR3 is TGTGCCAGCTCACCACTCATAAGGTACACAGGGGACGAGACCCAGTACTTC.

The chain carries TRBV9 and TRBJ1-1; a possible D gene is TRBD1 (6 bases). The CDR3 is made up of 12 amino acids. With 0 bases removed from V and 8 bases from J, the gap between germline ends came to 8 bases. Germline V CDR1 and CDR2: SGDLS, YYNGEE. The CDR3 coding sequence is TGTGCCAGCAGCGTAGTCACAGGGGAAGCTTTCTTT. Amino acid sequence: CASSVVTGEAFF.

The CDR3 nucleotides read TGTGCCAGCAATCTTGACAGGGGCGGGACCCAGTACTTC. Translated, it gives CASNLDRGGTQYF. The V and J genes are TRBV6-6 and TRBJ2-5, with 8 bases aligning to TRBD1. V dropped 7 bases and J dropped 7; count of bases not matched to a gene: 8. Germline V gene sequence: CDR1 MNHNY, CDR2 SVGAGI (reference sequence). CDR3 length: 13 residues.

The chain employs TRBV7-8 and TRBJ1-3; D not certain. Trimming stripped 1 base from V and 0 bases from J, with 10 bases between. Per the germline V gene, CDR1 is SGHVS and CDR2 is FQNEAQ. This CDR3 region has 16 residues. The CDR3 spells CASSLGAGRSGNTIYF. CDR3 coding DNA: TGTGCCAGCAGCTTAGGGGCAGGTCGCTCTGGAAACACCATATATTTT.

This chain uses TRBV5-1 with TRBJ1-4, with 8 positions matching TRBD1. Germline lookup yields CDR1 SGHRS and CDR2 YFSETQ. V shed 4 bases, J shed 6 bases, and the junction held 11 bases outside the gene matches. The CDR3 loop spans 16 amino acids. The CDR3 sequence: CASSRAWTGSDEKLFF. In DNA, the CDR3 is TGCGCCAGCAGCAGGGCCTGGACAGGGTCGGATGAAAAACTGTTTTTT.

This sequence joins TRBV27 and TRBJ1-1; the D is unclear. CDR3 length: 16 amino acids. V was shortened by 5 bases and J by 1 base, with 17 bases between the two germline ends. The germline gives CDR1 MNHEY, CDR2 SMNVEV (reference sequence). The CDR3, as DNA: TGTGCCAGCAGTCCACGACACCACCTCAGGAACACTGAAGCTTTCTTT. Its translation: CASSPRHHLRNTEAFF.

V and J are TRBV28 and TRBJ1-5; D is possibly TRBD1 (5 bases). Per the germline V gene, CDR1 is MDHEN and CDR2 is SYDVKM. V was shortened by 5 bases and J by 4 bases, with 21 bases between the two germline ends. The CDR3 is 17 residues long. Written as DNA, the CDR3 is TGTGCCAGCAGTAGGGCCTTGGGGGGATGGGGAAATCAGCCCCAGCATTTT. It codes for CASSRALGGWGNQPQHF.

This chain connects TRBV7-9 to TRBJ1-6; tentatively, D is TRBD1 (5 bases). This CDR3 is 15 amino acids long. Germline V gives CDR1 SEHNR, CDR2 FQNEAQ (reference sequence). Trimming removed 5 bases from V and 10 bases from J, with 18 bases in between. In DNA, the CDR3 is TGTGCCAGCAGCCAGGACACCTTACTGCGGTCACCCCTCCACTTT. It codes for CASSQDTLLRSPLHF.

The chain combines TRBV9 with TRBJ2-2, with TRBD2 identical over 8 bases. This CDR3 is 15 amino acids long. Trimming took 4 bases from V and 7 from J; bases not matched to a gene: 9. Germline-derived CDR1 and CDR2 are SGDLS and YYNGEE. The CDR3 region has the DNA TGTGCCAGCAGCAGGCAGCGGGGGTTCGACGGGGAGCTGTTTTTT. Its protein product is CASSRQRGFDGELFF. The variable domain in full, completed from reference TRBV9 and TRBJ2-2, reads DSGVTQTPKHLITATGQRVTLRCSPRSGDLSVYWYQQSLDQGLQFLIQYYNGEERAKGNILERFSAQQFPDLHSELNLSSLELGDSALYFCASSRQRGFDGELFFGEGSRLTVL.